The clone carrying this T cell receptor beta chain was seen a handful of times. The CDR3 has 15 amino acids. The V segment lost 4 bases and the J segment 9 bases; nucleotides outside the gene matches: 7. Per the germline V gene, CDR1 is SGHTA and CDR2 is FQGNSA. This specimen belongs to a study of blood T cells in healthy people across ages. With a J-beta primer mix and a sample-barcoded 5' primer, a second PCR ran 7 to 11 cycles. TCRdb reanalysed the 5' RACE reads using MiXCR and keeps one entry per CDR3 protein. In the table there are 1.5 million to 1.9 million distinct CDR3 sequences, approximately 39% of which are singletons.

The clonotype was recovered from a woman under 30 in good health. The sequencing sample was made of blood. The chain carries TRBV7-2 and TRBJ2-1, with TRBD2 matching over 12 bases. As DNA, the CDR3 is TGTGCCAGCAGCTCCCGACTAGCGGGGGCCTTTGAGCAGTTCTTC. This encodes CASSSRLAGAFEQFF.